This T cell receptor (beta chain) was documented in a study of beta chain features in type 1 diabetes. cDNA synthesis used the whole RNA isolate, giving expressed TCRB sequences. Repertoires were generated with immunoSEQ multiplex PCR, while TCRdb's copy carries only in-frame clones and drops some. The table has around 150,000 clones, less than 9% seen once. Every participating donor gave one draw, a heparinised blood sample averaging about 100 mL. Looked up from germline, CDR1 is SGHAT and CDR2 is FQNNGV. The CDR3 sequence is 15 residues long. Trimming took 6 bases from V and 4 from J, leaving 17 bases between them.

The TCR originated in a woman aged 30 to 39 in good health. Specimen: central memory CD4+ T cells from blood. V is TRBV11-2 and J is TRBJ2-3; no firm D call. The CDR3 nucleotides read TGTGCCAGCAGTTTTCCCCCGGTCGTGGCAGATACGCAGTATTTT. Translating gives CASSFPPVVADTQYF.